The following is a T cell receptor beta chain sequence with its context. The sample comes from a study of blood T cell repertoires in COVID-19. Study context: COVID-19 samples from acute and convalescent phases originated in the United States, Italy and Spain. Sources were T cells, B-cell-depleted T cells, or PBMCs; the material itself was cDNA or gDNA.

Between the trimmed V and J ends, which lost 1 base and 6 bases, there was a span of 12 bases. Germline assignment: CDR1 GTSNPN and CDR2 SVGIG (reference sequence). This CDR3 has 14 residues. In the original workflow: Amplification of reference gene primers provided the estimated nucleated cell counts. The method was immunoSEQ multiplex PCR; TCRdb's version includes in-frame clones alone and lacks a portion of them. V and J calls and clone size are given by that table; D and trimming were obtained from the DNA. The table lists about 200,000 clones, 88% of them singletons. Material: peripheral blood. The J gene is TRBJ2-2, the V gene TRBV30, with D unclear. The receptor comes from a man aged 18 to 30 with active or convalescent COVID-19. CDR3 sequence reads: CAWSGLLAAGELFF. The CDR3 DNA is TGTGCCTGGAGTGGCCTTCTGGCGGCCGGGGAGCTGTTTTTT.